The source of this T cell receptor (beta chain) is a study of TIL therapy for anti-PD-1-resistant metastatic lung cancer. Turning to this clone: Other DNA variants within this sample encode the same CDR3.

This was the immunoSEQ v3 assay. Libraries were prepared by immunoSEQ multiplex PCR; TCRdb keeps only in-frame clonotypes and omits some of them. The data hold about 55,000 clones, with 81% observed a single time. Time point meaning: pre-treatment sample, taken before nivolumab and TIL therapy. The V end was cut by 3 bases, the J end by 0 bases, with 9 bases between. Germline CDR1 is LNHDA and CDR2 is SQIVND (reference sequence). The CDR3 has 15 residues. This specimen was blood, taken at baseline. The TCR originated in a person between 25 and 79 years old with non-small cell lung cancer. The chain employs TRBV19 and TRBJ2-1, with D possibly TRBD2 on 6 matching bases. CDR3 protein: CASSILGSSYNEQFF. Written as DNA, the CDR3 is TGTGCCAGTAGTATTCTCGGGAGCTCCTACAATGAGCAGTTCTTC.